This TCR beta chain was recorded in a study of T cell repertoires in cytomegalovirus infection. Study-wide results and limits: Public TCR beta family frequency separated CMV-and-HLA carriers, including in an independent cohort.

The CDR3 covers 14 residues. Per the germline V gene, CDR1 is LNHDA and CDR2 is SQIVND (reference sequence). V shed 8 bases and J shed 7 bases, with 18 bases lying between them. TCRdb reprocessed the reads via MiXCR and lists one record per CDR3 protein. Among about 230,000 distinct CDR3 sequences listed, about 20% were seen once. Turning to this clonotype: The antigen is not known.

The TCR originated in a human donor in good health (CMV status not recorded). Some clones in this sample may be carry-over from other donors' samples. Specimen: CD8+ T cells from PBMCs. The V gene is TRBV19, the J gene TRBJ1-5, with TRBD1 as a possible D gene (5 bases). The CDR3 sequence: CASAHMGGLQPQHF. The CDR3 DNA follows: TGTGCCAGTGCCCACATGGGGGGGTTACAGCCCCAGCATTTT.